This passage covers 18 T cell receptor beta chains from one sample sequenced in a study of Tregs in tolerant kidney transplant recipients. Repertoires were generated with immunoSEQ multiplex PCR, while TCRdb's copy carries only in-frame clones and drops some. The table lists 240,000 or so clones, about 86% of them singletons. The sequenced sample consisted of CD4+ T cells from blood. All receptors derive from a human donor in good health.

In its sample, this clone was seen a few times. J is TRBJ2-7 and V is TRBV2; 7 positions match TRBD1. After removal of 4 bases from V and 5 bases from J, the junction contained 8 bases not matched to a gene. Germline V gene lookup returns CDR1 SNHLY and CDR2 FYNNEI. CDR3 length: 14 amino acids. The CDR3: CASSGRDREDEQYF. CDR3 bases: TGTGCCAGCAGTGGACGAGACAGGGAAGACGAGCAGTACTTC.

CDR3 sequence: CASSPGGEEREQYF. The CDR3 DNA follows: TGTGCCAGCAGCCCCGGCGGGGAGGAGCGCGAGCAGTACTTC. The rearrangement links TRBV11-3 to TRBJ2-7; the D gene is possibly TRBD2 (6 bases). With 5 bases removed from V and 6 bases from J, the gap between germline ends came to 17 bases. Germline CDR1 is SGHNT and CDR2 is YENEEA. This CDR3 comprises 14 residues.

This chain joins TRBV19 and TRBJ1-1; D perhaps matches TRBD1 (5 bases). Germline V gives CDR1 LNHDA, CDR2 SQIVND (reference sequence). V was clipped by 5 bases and J by 3 bases, with 16 bases between them. There are 15 residues in the CDR3. CDR3 region: CASSVTWGLDTEAFF. CDR3 bases: TGTGCCAGTAGTGTGACATGGGGGTTAGACACTGAAGCTTTCTTT. Drawing the rest from reference TRBV19 and TRBJ1-1, the complete variable domain is DGGITQSPKYLFRKEGQNVTLSCEQNLNHDAMYWYRQDPGQGLRLIYYSQIVNDFQKGDIAEGYSVSREKKESFPLTVTSAQKNPTAFYLCASSVTWGLDTEAFFGQGTRLTVV.

The chain couples TRBV6-1 to TRBJ2-1, with TRBD2 matching 12 bases. The length of the CDR3 is 15 residues. The junction had 6 bases not matched to a gene; V was cut back by 6 bases and J by 6 bases. Germline-derived CDR1 and CDR2 are MNHNS and SASEGT. The CDR3 nucleotides are TGTGCCAGCAGAGCACTAGCGGGAGGTGCCAATGAGCAGTTCTTC. It is translated as CASRALAGGANEQFF.

The chain uses TRBV5-6 and TRBJ1-1; TRBD1 agrees at 10 bases. Trimming took 1 base from V and 10 from J; bases not matched to a gene: 4. Germline V gives CDR1 SGHDT, CDR2 YYEEEE. This CDR3 contains 13 residues. CDR3 nucleotide sequence: TGTGCCAGCAGCTTGCTAAGGACAGGGGGAGCTTTCTTT. Translated: CASSLLRTGGAFF.

V usage is TRBV5-5 and J usage is TRBJ1-6, with a possible D match to TRBD1 (6 bases). CDR3 length equals 14 residues. The V and J ends lost 2 bases and 8 bases respectively, with 11 bases between them. CDR1 and CDR2 (germline): SGHKS, YYEKEE (reference sequence). In nucleotides, the CDR3 is TGTGCCAGCAGCTTACAGGGAGCGGATTCACCCCTCCACTTT. It specifies CASSLQGADSPLHF.

V usage is TRBV29-1 and J usage is TRBJ1-6; weak D call: TRBD1 (6 bases). Between the trimmed V and J ends, which lost 6 bases and 1 base, there was a span of 7 bases. Germline CDR1 and CDR2: SQVTM and ANQGSEA. This CDR3 contains 13 residues. This CDR3 is CSVGQSYNSPLHF. As DNA, the CDR3 is TGCAGCGTCGGACAGTCCTATAATTCACCCCTCCACTTT.

This sequence joins TRBV4-1 and TRBJ1-2, with 12 bases fitting TRBD1. Trimming at V came to 0 bases and at J to 6 bases, leaving 11 bases not matched to a gene. There are 18 residues in the CDR3. Germline V gene sequence: CDR1 MGHRA, CDR2 YSYEKL. CDR3 amino acids: CASSQERAWDRGLNGYTF. The CDR3 DNA follows: TGCGCCAGCAGCCAAGAGCGCGCGTGGGACAGGGGGCTAAATGGCTACACCTTC.

The rearrangement uses TRBV29-1 and TRBJ1-1, with D perhaps matching TRBD1 (5 bases). Looked up from germline, CDR1 is SQVTM and CDR2 is ANQGSEA. This CDR3 has 14 residues. Between the trimmed V and J ends, which lost 2 bases and 5 bases, there was a span of 15 bases. The DNA for the CDR3 is TGCAGCGTTGAATATTCCGGGGGAGAGACTGAAGCTTTCTTT. Translating it yields CSVEYSGGETEAFF.

The chain joins TRBV6-5 to TRBJ1-1; D is unclear. The CDR3 runs 15 residues. Germline V gives CDR1 MNHEY, CDR2 SVGAGI. V lost 5 bases to trimming and J lost 5 bases, with 18 bases between them. The DNA for the CDR3 is TGTGCCAGCAGTCGCCCATCTCCCCCGGTGACTGAAGCTTTCTTT. It translates to CASSRPSPPVTEAFF.

This clone was found once. V and J are TRBV6-5 and TRBJ2-7, with 7 bases lining up with TRBD1. CDR3 length: 14 residues. Unmatched junction bases numbered 14, after V lost 8 bases and J lost 7 bases. The germline V gene encodes CDR1 MNHEY and CDR2 SVGAGI. CDR3 region: CASLRDSTSTEQYF. CDR3 nucleotide sequence: TGTGCCAGCCTCCGGGACAGTACTTCTACTGAGCAGTACTTC.

The chain is built from TRBV5-4 and TRBJ2-1; TRBD2 agrees at 8 bases. CDR1 and CDR2 (germline): SGHNT, YYREEE (reference sequence). Losses at the gene ends were 2 bases for V and 9 bases for J; bases not matched to a gene: 7. This CDR3 contains 14 residues. Written as DNA, the CDR3 is TGTGCCAGCAGCTTCGGGGGGGCCACGAGTGAGCAGTTCTTC. Translation gives CASSFGGATSEQFF. Combining the CDR3 with reference TRBV5-4 and TRBJ2-1 gives the whole variable domain ETGVTQSPTHLIKTRGQQVTLRCSSQSGHNTVSWYQQALGQGPQFIFQYYREEENGRGNFPPRFSGLQFPNYSSELNVNALELDDSALYLCASSFGGATSEQFFGPGTRLTVL.

The chain links TRBV18 to TRBJ2-7; D is uncertain. V was pared by 6 bases and J by 1 base, with 10 bases between. The CDR3 is made up of 13 amino acids. From germline, CDR1 is KGHSH and CDR2 LQKENI. CDR3 sequence (DNA): TGTGCCAGCTCGTGGCGGCCTTCCTACGAGCAGTACTTC. Residues: CASSWRPSYEQYF.

The count of this clone is one. This chain uses TRBV9 with TRBJ2-1, with TRBD2 identical over 13 bases. The V and J ends lost 3 bases and 4 bases, in that order; junction bases with no gene match: 10. The CDR3 spans 18 residues. CDR1 SGDLS and CDR2 YYNGEE come from the germline V gene. CDR3 amino acids: CASSDGTSGASPYNEQFF. The CDR3 DNA follows: TGTGCCAGCAGCGACGGGACTAGCGGGGCCTCCCCATACAATGAGCAGTTCTTC. Full variable domain (remainder filled in from reference TRBV9 and TRBJ2-1): DSGVTQTPKHLITATGQRVTLRCSPRSGDLSVYWYQQSLDQGLQFLIQYYNGEERAKGNILERFSAQQFPDLHSELNLSSLELGDSALYFCASSDGTSGASPYNEQFFGPGTRLTVL.

CDR3 in amino acids: CASSRFPPTGQGNTDGYTF. As DNA, the CDR3 is TGCGCCAGCAGCCGTTTCCCTCCTACTGGACAGGGAAATACGGATGGCTACACCTTC. This chain links TRBV4-1 with TRBJ1-2; 8 positions agree with TRBD1. The V and J ends lost 4 bases and 6 bases, in that order; junction bases with no gene match: 22. CDR3 size: 19 residues. Germline assignment: CDR1 MGHRA and CDR2 YSYEKL.

A single count supports this clone. V gene TRBV7-8 combines with J gene TRBJ2-2; the D gene is possibly TRBD1 (6 bases). The CDR3 is 14 residues long. From germline, CDR1 is SGHVS and CDR2 FQNEAQ. The V gene lost 6 bases and the J gene lost 6 bases, with 14 bases spanning the gap. The CDR3 loop reads CASSRDRTAGELFF. DNA of the CDR3: TGTGCCAGCAGTAGAGACAGGACCGCCGGGGAGCTGTTTTTT. Variable domain in full (rest from reference TRBV7-8 and TRBJ2-2): GAGVSQSPRYKVAKRGQDVALRCDPISGHVSLFWYQQALGQGPEFLTYFQNEAQLDKSGLPSDRFFAERPEGSVSTLKIQRTQQEDSAVYLCASSRDRTAGELFFGEGSRLTVL.

The gene calls are TRBV7-2 and TRBJ1-2; D not resolved. V was trimmed by 4 bases and J by 0 bases, leaving 9 bases between them. Germline V gene lookup returns CDR1 SGHTA and CDR2 FQGNSA. The CDR3 extends over 14 amino acids. As DNA, the CDR3 is TGTGCCAGCAGCTCGGGTCCGACTAACTATGGCTACACCTTC. Its translation is CASSSGPTNYGYTF.

V is TRBV7-9 and J is TRBJ2-7; TRBD1 matches 8 bases. V lost 3 bases to trimming and J lost 4 bases; unmatched junction nucleotides: 11. Germline lookup yields CDR1 SEHNR and CDR2 FQNEAQ (reference sequence). There are 16 residues in the CDR3. The CDR3 DNA follows: TGTGCCAGCAGCTTCGGAAACGCCGGGACAGGATACGAGCAGTACTTC. Translation: CASSFGNAGTGYEQYF.